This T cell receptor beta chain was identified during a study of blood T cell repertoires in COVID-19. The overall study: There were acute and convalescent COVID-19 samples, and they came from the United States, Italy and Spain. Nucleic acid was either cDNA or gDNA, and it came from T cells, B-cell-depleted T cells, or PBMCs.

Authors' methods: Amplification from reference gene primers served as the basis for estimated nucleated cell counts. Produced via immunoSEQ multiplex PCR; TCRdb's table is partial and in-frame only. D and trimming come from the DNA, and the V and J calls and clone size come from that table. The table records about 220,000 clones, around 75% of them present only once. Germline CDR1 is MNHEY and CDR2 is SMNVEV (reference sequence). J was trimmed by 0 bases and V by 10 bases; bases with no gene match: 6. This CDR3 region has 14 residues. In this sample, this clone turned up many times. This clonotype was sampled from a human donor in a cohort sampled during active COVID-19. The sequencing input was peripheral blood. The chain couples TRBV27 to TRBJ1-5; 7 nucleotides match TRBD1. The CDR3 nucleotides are TGTGCCACCTCGGACAGGTTTAGCAATCAGCCCCAGCATTTT. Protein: CATSDRFSNQPQHF.